This T cell receptor beta chain was sequenced in a study of blood T cell repertoires in COVID-19. Study background: Some COVID-19 samples were acute and others convalescent; all came from the United States, Italy and Spain. In each case, the material was cDNA or gDNA derived from T cells, B-cell-depleted T cells, or PBMCs.

This table comes from immunoSEQ multiplex PCR, and its TCRdb copy is limited to in-frame clones, with some not included. This table has approximately 230,000 clones, about nine tenths appearing once. Everyone who took part was roughly 18 to 89 years old, and they came from 20 to 25 US areas. Membership in each cohort depended on participant-reported clinical history. This clone was recorded once. From germline, CDR1 is SNHLY and CDR2 FYNNEI. The CDR3 extends over 15 amino acids. V was pared by 0 bases and J by 7 bases, with 13 bases between. The V call is TRBV2, the J call TRBJ1-5; D might be TRBD1 (5 bases). What was sequenced was PBMCs or T cells enriched from blood (not recorded which). The receptor's source is a man aged 35 to 55 who had recovered from COVID-19. The CDR3 region is CASSEADGGVQPQHF. The CDR3 bases are TGTGCCAGCAGTGAAGCCGACGGGGGTGTGCAGCCCCAGCATTTT.